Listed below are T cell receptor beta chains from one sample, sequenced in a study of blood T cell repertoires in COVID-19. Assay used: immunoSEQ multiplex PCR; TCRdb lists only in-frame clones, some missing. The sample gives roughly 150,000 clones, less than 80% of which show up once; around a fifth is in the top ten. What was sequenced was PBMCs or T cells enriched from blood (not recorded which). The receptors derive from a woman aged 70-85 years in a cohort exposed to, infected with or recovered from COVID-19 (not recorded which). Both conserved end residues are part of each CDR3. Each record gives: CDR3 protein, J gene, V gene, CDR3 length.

CDR3 protein: CASSLPFRWETQYF; J gene: TRBJ2-5; V gene: TRBV28; CDR3 length: 14
CDR3 protein: CASSVGRGRDTEAFF; J gene: TRBJ1-1; V gene: TRBV9; CDR3 length: 15
CDR3 protein: CSAEGNTEAFF; J gene: TRBJ1-1; V gene: TRBV20-1; CDR3 length: 11
CDR3 protein: CASSISRASNEKLFF; J gene: TRBJ1-4; V gene: TRBV19; CDR3 length: 15
CDR3 protein: CASRTGTTAYNEQFF; J gene: TRBJ2-1; V gene: TRBV28; CDR3 length: 15
CDR3 protein: CASSLLGQGVSLYSSPLHF; J gene: TRBJ1-6; V gene: TRBV28; CDR3 length: 19
CDR3 protein: CASRTGLGSPLHF; J gene: TRBJ1-6; V gene: TRBV2; CDR3 length: 13
CDR3 protein: CASSQPLVARGEQFF; J gene: TRBJ2-1; V gene: TRBV4-1; CDR3 length: 15
CDR3 protein: CASSLGGTSAEQFF; J gene: TRBJ2-1; V gene: TRBV5-1; CDR3 length: 14
CDR3 protein: CASSSQGFGYNEQFF; J gene: TRBJ2-1; V gene: TRBV6-2/TRBV6-3; CDR3 length: 15
CDR3 protein: CASSADWYNQPQHF; J gene: TRBJ1-5; V gene: TRBV28; CDR3 length: 14
CDR3 protein: CASSEDLGSFSYEQYF; J gene: TRBJ2-7; V gene: TRBV6-1; CDR3 length: 16
CDR3 protein: CASSAGSNTGELFF; J gene: TRBJ2-2; V gene: TRBV7-9; CDR3 length: 14
CDR3 protein: CASSPFISTRVSEKLFF; J gene: TRBJ1-4; V gene: TRBV3-1/TRBV3-2; CDR3 length: 17
CDR3 protein: CASSLAAQTGELFF; J gene: TRBJ2-2; V gene: TRBV5-1; CDR3 length: 14
CDR3 protein: CASGLGEGYEQFF; J gene: TRBJ2-1; V gene: TRBV12-5; CDR3 length: 13
CDR3 protein: CASSRSSGGSYEQYF; J gene: TRBJ2-7; V gene: TRBV4-1; CDR3 length: 15
CDR3 protein: CASSPTGLAGASSYEQYF; J gene: TRBJ2-7; V gene: TRBV3-1/TRBV3-2; CDR3 length: 18
CDR3 protein: CASSQVGGIGYTF; J gene: TRBJ1-2; V gene: TRBV4-1; CDR3 length: 13
CDR3 protein: CASSSNNWGHSGTEAFF; J gene: TRBJ1-1; V gene: TRBV19; CDR3 length: 17
CDR3 protein: CASSYRRAAGANVLTF; J gene: TRBJ2-6; V gene: TRBV7-2; CDR3 length: 16
CDR3 protein: CASSSGGFYQPQHF; J gene: TRBJ1-5; V gene: TRBV27; CDR3 length: 14
CDR3 protein: CASSPFDRGRGEQYF; J gene: TRBJ2-7; V gene: TRBV9; CDR3 length: 15
CDR3 protein: CASSLWASGPYEQYF; J gene: TRBJ2-7; V gene: TRBV28; CDR3 length: 15